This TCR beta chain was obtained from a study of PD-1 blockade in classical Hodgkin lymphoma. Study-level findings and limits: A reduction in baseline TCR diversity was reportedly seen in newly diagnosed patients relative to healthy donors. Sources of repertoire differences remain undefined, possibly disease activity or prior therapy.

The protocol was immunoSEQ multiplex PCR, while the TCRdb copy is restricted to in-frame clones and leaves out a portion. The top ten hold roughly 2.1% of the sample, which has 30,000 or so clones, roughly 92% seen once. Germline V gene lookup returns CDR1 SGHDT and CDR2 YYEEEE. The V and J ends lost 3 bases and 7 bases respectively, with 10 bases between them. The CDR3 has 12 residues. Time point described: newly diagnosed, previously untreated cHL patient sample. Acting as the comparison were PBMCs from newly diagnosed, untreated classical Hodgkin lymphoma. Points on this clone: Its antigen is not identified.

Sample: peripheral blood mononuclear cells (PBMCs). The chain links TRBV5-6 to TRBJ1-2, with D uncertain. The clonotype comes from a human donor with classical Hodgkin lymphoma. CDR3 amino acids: CASSSNMGGYTF. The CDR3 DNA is TGTGCCAGCAGCTCAAACATGGGTGGCTACACCTTC.